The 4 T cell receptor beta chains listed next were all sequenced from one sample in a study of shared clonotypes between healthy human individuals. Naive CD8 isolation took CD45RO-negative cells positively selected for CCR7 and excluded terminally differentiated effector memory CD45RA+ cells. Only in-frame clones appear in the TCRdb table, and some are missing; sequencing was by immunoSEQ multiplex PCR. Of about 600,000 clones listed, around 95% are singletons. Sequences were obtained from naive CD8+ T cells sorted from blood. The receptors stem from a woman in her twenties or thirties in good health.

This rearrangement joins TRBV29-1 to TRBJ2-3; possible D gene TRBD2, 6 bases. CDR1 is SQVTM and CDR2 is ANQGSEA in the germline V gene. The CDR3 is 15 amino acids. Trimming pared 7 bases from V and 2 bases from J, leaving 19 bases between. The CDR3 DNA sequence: TGCAGCGCCGAACCATCGGGAGAGTCCACAGATACGCAGTATTTT. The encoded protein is CSAEPSGESTDTQYF.

The CDR3 protein is CSVVGEYRSEQYF. The CDR3 region has the DNA TGCAGCGTTGTGGGCGAGTACCGTTCAGAGCAGTACTTC. The rearrangement uses TRBV29-1 and TRBJ2-7; D gene ambiguous. The CDR3 sequence is 13 residues long. The germline V gene encodes CDR1 SQVTM and CDR2 ANQGSEA. V lost 4 bases to trimming and J lost 7 bases, with 17 bases between them.

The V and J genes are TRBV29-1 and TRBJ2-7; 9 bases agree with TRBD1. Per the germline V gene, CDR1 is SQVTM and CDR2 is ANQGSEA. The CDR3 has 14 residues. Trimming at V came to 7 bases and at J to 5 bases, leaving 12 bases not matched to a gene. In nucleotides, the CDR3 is TGCAGCGCCGTCGAGGACAGGGGTAGTCACGAGCAGTACTTC. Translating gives CSAVEDRGSHEQYF.

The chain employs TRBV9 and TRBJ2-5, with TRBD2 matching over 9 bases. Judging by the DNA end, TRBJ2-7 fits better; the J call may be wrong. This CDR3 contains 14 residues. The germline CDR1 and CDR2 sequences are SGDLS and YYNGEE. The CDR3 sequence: CASSVVSGSGEQYF. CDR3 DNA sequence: TGTGCCAGCAGCGTAGTTAGCGGGAGTGGCGAGCAGTACTTC.